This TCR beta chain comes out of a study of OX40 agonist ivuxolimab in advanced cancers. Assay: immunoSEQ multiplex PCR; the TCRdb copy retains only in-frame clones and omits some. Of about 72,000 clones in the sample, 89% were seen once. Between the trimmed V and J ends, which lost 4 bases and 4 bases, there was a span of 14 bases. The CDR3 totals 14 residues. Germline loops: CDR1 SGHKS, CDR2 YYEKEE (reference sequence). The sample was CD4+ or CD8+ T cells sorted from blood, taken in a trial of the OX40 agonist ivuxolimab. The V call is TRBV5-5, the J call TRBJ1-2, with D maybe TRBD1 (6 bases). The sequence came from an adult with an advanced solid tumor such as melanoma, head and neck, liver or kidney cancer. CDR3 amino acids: CASSPTGLVYGYTF. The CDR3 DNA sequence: TGTGCCAGCAGCCCTACAGGGCTTGTCTATGGCTACACCTTC.